This TCR beta chain was documented in a study of shared clonotypes between healthy human individuals (dated by TCRdb to 2018 to 2020). Regarding the research as a whole: A few men and two women, aged 18 to 49 years, made up the cohort. To increase sequencing depth and limit assay-specific biases, TCR repertoire library preparation and sequencing were carried out by different laboratories using diverse techniques. To estimate repertoire size and how much clonotype sharing occurs between individuals, the study deeply sequenced the blood TCR repertoires of about five healthy adults. Between about 0.9 and 8.9 billion PBMCs per donor were obtained by leukapheresis. For each donor, CD4 naive and CD4 memory were each given three plates, CD8 naive was given two plates, and CD8 memory was given one plate. The investigation overall reported the following: Compared with non-shared clonotypes, the clonotypes found in all four sorted-subset donors had higher generation probabilities. Only blood was sampled, and tissue TCR repertoires likely differ from those in blood. When a handful of donors were compared, the shared fraction of clonotypes was about 5% for naive CD4, about 4% for naive CD8, more than 2% for memory CD4, and roughly 0.4% for memory CD8. Because the study included a small number of donors, the genetic and exposure-history diversity represented was limited. Based on pairwise subsampling, the degree of clonotype sharing among donors was expected to be affected by sequencing depth. Naive subsets generally had larger estimated clonotype richness than memory subsets. Incomplete sequencing was indicated by rarefaction of sorted-subset datasets, despite the large sequencing depth.

The donors were healthy, HIV-negative adults with no recently reported acute infections or vaccinations. Only Caucasian adults living in Nashville, Tennessee, USA were represented among the donors. Magnetic negative selection was used to enrich CD4+ T cells, after which naive cells were positively selected on CD45RA and the negative fraction became the memory subset. After blood collection by leukapheresis, PBMCs were isolated using Ficoll-Histopaque density gradient centrifugation and then cryopreserved in the vapor phase of liquid nitrogen. Analytical flow cytometry was used to check the purity and quantity of each magnetically sorted T cell population. Genomic DNA was isolated from every sorted fraction and measured by UV absorbance on a Nanodrop 2000c. Worth noting for this clone: The antigen this receptor binds is unknown. Base qualities are not recorded, but no much larger clone differs from it by a single base.

Using the deep immunoSEQ assay, multiplex PCR amplified TCR CDR3 regions from genomic DNA. Genomic DNA extracted from each cell subset was distributed evenly over all wells of several immunoSEQ 96-well plates, and each plate served as one replicate. Each replicate PCR for sorted subsets received around 0.2 ug genomic DNA, equal to about 30,000 T cell genomes. Purified libraries were measured with a Qubit 3.0 fluorometer, size-checked on a Bioanalyzer 2100, and measured again with the KAPA Library Quantification kit. Each immunoSEQ 96-well plate was sequenced on its own single-read 150-cycle Illumina NextSeq 550 flow cell. Per the authors' processing: Because the immunoSEQ output held only junctional sequences and lacked quality scores, the filtering could not match the filtering applied to full-length reads. Sequences were annotated with PyIR, a Python wrapper for IgBLAST v1.9, using IMGT germline references to assign V/J genes and CDR3. Reads were removed for weak V/J assignments (E-value above 1e-6), missing CDR3, stop codons, out-of-frame junctions, or ambiguous translated residues. A V3J clonotype was defined by an identical inferred V gene, J gene, and CDR3 amino acid sequence. The percentage overlap between two repertoires was calculated by dividing the number of shared unique clonotypes by the size of the smaller repertoire. Richness of each repertoire was evaluated using RTK rarefaction, the Chao1 estimator, and Recon v2.1 estimates of unobserved clonotypes. Generation probabilities for all TCRbeta clonotypes obtained by the gDNA method from four donors were computed using OLGA. Sourced from immuneACCESS, this table was stored by TCRdb with only in-frame sequences that have V and J called. A share of the clones is absent; for the studies checked, an unresolved V gene accounts for under half, and the remainder has no known explanation. For V, J and clone size, that table is used; D and trimming come from the DNA. This sample lists around 510,000 clones; roughly 95% were detected once. The ten top clones hold about 0.067% of the sample.

The germline V gene yields WSHSY for CDR1 and SAAADI for CDR2. The junction shows trimming of 4 bases on V and 3 bases on J, plus 17 bases between the germline ends. Spanning cysteine to phenylalanine, the CDR3 consists of 16 amino acids. Just the 48-base CDR3 DNA is kept, in frame starting at base 1. This clonotype was sampled from a woman in her twenties or thirties in good health. Sample: naive CD4+ T cells sorted from blood. The sample's cell subset or site, from its label and the paper: CD45RA+ positively selected. In this chain, TRBV10-2 is recombined with TRBJ2-3; there is no confident call for the D gene. The nucleotide sequence reads as follows: TGCGCCAGCAGTGGGGCGGTGGGAATTGATACAGATACGCAGTATTTT. Its protein product is CASSGAVGIDTDTQYF.